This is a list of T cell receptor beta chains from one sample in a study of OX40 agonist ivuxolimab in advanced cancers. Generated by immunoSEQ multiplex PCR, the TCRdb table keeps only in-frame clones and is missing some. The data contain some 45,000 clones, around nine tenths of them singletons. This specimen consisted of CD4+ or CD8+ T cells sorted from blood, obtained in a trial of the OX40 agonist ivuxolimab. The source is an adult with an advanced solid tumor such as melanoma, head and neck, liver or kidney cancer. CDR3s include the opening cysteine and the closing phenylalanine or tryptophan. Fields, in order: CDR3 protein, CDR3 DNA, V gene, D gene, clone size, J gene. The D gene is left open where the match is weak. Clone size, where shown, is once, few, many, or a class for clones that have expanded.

cdr3_aa: CASSLGGQDWELFF
cdr3_nt: TGCGCCAGCAGCTTGGGGGGACAGGATTGGGAACTGTTTTTT
v_call: TRBV5-1
d_call: TRBD1
clone_size: -
j_call: TRBJ1-4

cdr3_aa: CASSFTGYGFNTEAFF
cdr3_nt: TGTGCCAGCAGTTTCACAGGGTATGGATTTAACACTGAAGCTTTCTTT
v_call: TRBV2
d_call: -
clone_size: -
j_call: TRBJ1-1

cdr3_aa: CASSIGTTSTDTQYF
cdr3_nt: TGTGCCAGTAGTATTGGGACGACTAGCACAGATACGCAGTATTTT
v_call: TRBV19
d_call: -
clone_size: -
j_call: TRBJ2-3

cdr3_aa: CASSPGTSPSSYNEQFF
cdr3_nt: TGTGCCAGTAGTCCCGGGACTAGTCCTAGCTCCTACAATGAGCAGTTCTTC
v_call: TRBV19
d_call: TRBD2
clone_size: -
j_call: TRBJ2-1

cdr3_aa: CASSPYHASRDNEQFF
cdr3_nt: TGCGCCAGCAGCCCATACCATGCCTCAAGGGACAATGAGCAGTTCTTC
v_call: TRBV4-3
d_call: -
clone_size: -
j_call: TRBJ2-1

cdr3_aa: CASSVDPPQQGPGYTF
cdr3_nt: TGTGCCAGCAGCGTAGATCCCCCGCAGCAGGGCCCAGGCTACACCTTC
v_call: TRBV9
d_call: -
clone_size: -
j_call: TRBJ1-2

cdr3_aa: CASSPDWVGETQYF
cdr3_nt: TGTGCCAGCAGCCCAGATTGGGTAGGGGAGACCCAGTACTTC
v_call: TRBV6-1
d_call: -
clone_size: -
j_call: TRBJ2-5

cdr3_aa: CASSYSGGRTQYF
cdr3_nt: TGTGCCAGCAGTTACTCTGGGGGTCGGACCCAGTACTTC
v_call: TRBV6-5
d_call: -
clone_size: once
j_call: TRBJ2-5

cdr3_aa: CASSLFWRRYGYTF
cdr3_nt: TGTGCCAGCAGCTTATTTTGGCGCCGCTATGGCTACACCTTC
v_call: TRBV7-8
d_call: -
clone_size: -
j_call: TRBJ1-2

cdr3_aa: CASSLITRREQYF
cdr3_nt: TGTGCCAGCAGTTTGATCACTAGGAGGGAGCAGTACTTC
v_call: TRBV28
d_call: -
clone_size: -
j_call: TRBJ2-7

cdr3_aa: CASSLETGGDEQYF
cdr3_nt: TGCGCCAGCAGCTTGGAAACGGGGGGCGACGAGCAGTACTTC
v_call: TRBV5-1
d_call: -
clone_size: -
j_call: TRBJ2-7

cdr3_aa: CASSLELRRSYEQYF
cdr3_nt: TGTGCCAGCAGCTTAGAGCTCAGAAGGTCCTACGAGCAGTACTTC
v_call: TRBV11-2
d_call: -
clone_size: -
j_call: TRBJ2-7

cdr3_aa: CASSEGGQGNEKLFF
cdr3_nt: TGTGCCAGCAGTGAGGGGGGACAGGGTAATGAAAAACTGTTTTTT
v_call: TRBV25-1
d_call: TRBD1
clone_size: once
j_call: TRBJ1-4

cdr3_aa: CASSQGGGGYTF
cdr3_nt: TGCGCCAGCAGCCAAGGGGGAGGCGGCTACACCTTC
v_call: TRBV4-1
d_call: -
clone_size: -
j_call: TRBJ1-2

cdr3_aa: CASTQFGGAVSTDTQYF
cdr3_nt: TGTGCCAGCACCCAATTCGGGGGCGCGGTAAGCACAGATACGCAGTATTTT
v_call: TRBV7-2
d_call: -
clone_size: -
j_call: TRBJ2-3

cdr3_aa: CASSHYEQYF
cdr3_nt: TGTGCCAGCAGTCACTACGAGCAGTACTTC
v_call: TRBV11-2
d_call: -
clone_size: -
j_call: TRBJ2-7

cdr3_aa: CASSLSRVRPQHF
cdr3_nt: TGTGCCAGCAGTTTATCTCGGGTTCGGCCCCAGCATTTT
v_call: TRBV28
d_call: -
clone_size: -
j_call: TRBJ1-5

cdr3_aa: CASSLPHTGVKTEAFF
cdr3_nt: TGTGCCAGCAGTTTACCCCATACAGGTGTGAAAACTGAAGCTTTCTTT
v_call: TRBV28
d_call: -
clone_size: -
j_call: TRBJ1-1

cdr3_aa: CASSTSTVLYGYTF
cdr3_nt: TGTGCCAGCAGCACGTCGACGGTCCTCTATGGCTACACCTTC
v_call: TRBV6-5
d_call: -
clone_size: -
j_call: TRBJ1-2

cdr3_aa: CASSLLGGETQYF
cdr3_nt: TGTGCCAGCAGTTTACTCGGGGGGGAGACCCAGTACTTC
v_call: TRBV27
d_call: TRBD2
clone_size: -
j_call: TRBJ2-5

cdr3_aa: CASSPTESLDYGYTF
cdr3_nt: TGTGCCAGCAGTCCGACAGAGAGCCTCGACTATGGCTACACCTTC
v_call: TRBV7-9
d_call: -
clone_size: -
j_call: TRBJ1-2

cdr3_aa: CASSLLREVEDF
cdr3_nt: TGTGCCAGCTCCCTCTTAAGGGAGGTCGAAGACTTC
v_call: TRBV11-2
d_call: -
clone_size: -
j_call: TRBJ2-5

cdr3_aa: CASSQDRVQPQHF
cdr3_nt: TGCGCCAGCAGCCAAGATAGGGTCCAGCCCCAGCATTTT
v_call: TRBV4-1
d_call: -
clone_size: -
j_call: TRBJ1-5

cdr3_aa: CASSLLGQGKETQYF
cdr3_nt: TGTGCCAGCAGCTTATTGGGACAGGGGAAAGAGACCCAGTACTTC
v_call: TRBV7-3
d_call: TRBD1
clone_size: -
j_call: TRBJ2-5

cdr3_aa: CASSVAAGRGAEAFF
cdr3_nt: TGTGCCAGCAGCGTAGCGGCAGGTAGGGGGGCTGAAGCTTTCTTT
v_call: TRBV9
d_call: -
clone_size: -
j_call: TRBJ1-1

cdr3_aa: CASSSDPGQGDGNEQFF
cdr3_nt: TGTGCCAGCAGCTCCGACCCCGGACAGGGGGATGGGAATGAGCAGTTCTTC
v_call: TRBV7-8
d_call: TRBD1
clone_size: -
j_call: TRBJ2-1

cdr3_aa: CASLLEIGETEAFF
cdr3_nt: TGTGCCAGCCTCCTAGAAATCGGGGAGACTGAAGCTTTCTTT
v_call: TRBV25-1
d_call: -
clone_size: -
j_call: TRBJ1-1

cdr3_aa: CASSDRTASEQYF
cdr3_nt: TGTGCCAGCAGCGATAGGACCGCCAGCGAGCAGTACTTC
v_call: TRBV9
d_call: -
clone_size: -
j_call: TRBJ2-7

cdr3_aa: CASSLAGLPIITDTQYF
cdr3_nt: TGCGCCAGCAGCTTGGCGGGACTCCCAATTATCACAGATACGCAGTATTTT
v_call: TRBV5-1
d_call: -
clone_size: -
j_call: TRBJ2-3

cdr3_aa: CASSVWTGHYGYTF
cdr3_nt: TGTGCCAGCAGCGTATGGACAGGGCACTATGGCTACACCTTC
v_call: TRBV9
d_call: TRBD1
clone_size: -
j_call: TRBJ1-2

cdr3_aa: CASGQGLEAYEQYF
cdr3_nt: TGTGCCAGCGGACAGGGCCTCGAAGCCTACGAGCAGTACTTC
v_call: TRBV6-5
d_call: TRBD1
clone_size: -
j_call: TRBJ2-7

cdr3_aa: CASTPGGLSYTF
cdr3_nt: TGTGCCAGCACCCCTGGGGGCCTGAGCTACACCTTC
v_call: TRBV6-5
d_call: -
clone_size: once
j_call: TRBJ1-2

cdr3_aa: CASSFDRGEAFF
cdr3_nt: TGTGCCAGCAGTTTCGACAGGGGTGAAGCTTTCTTT
v_call: TRBV27
d_call: TRBD1
clone_size: -
j_call: TRBJ1-1

cdr3_aa: CASSVGGVITGELFF
cdr3_nt: TGTGCCAGCAGCGTAGGGGGTGTTATCACCGGGGAGCTGTTTTTT
v_call: TRBV9
d_call: -
clone_size: -
j_call: TRBJ2-2

cdr3_aa: CASSLTAANYGYTF
cdr3_nt: TGTGCCAGCAGCTTAACCGCAGCTAACTATGGCTACACCTTC
v_call: TRBV7-9
d_call: -
clone_size: -
j_call: TRBJ1-2

cdr3_aa: CASNDWRADEQYF
cdr3_nt: TGTGCCAGCAATGATTGGAGGGCAGACGAGCAGTACTTC
v_call: TRBV6-1
d_call: -
clone_size: -
j_call: TRBJ2-7

cdr3_aa: CASSMGTGGDQPQHF
cdr3_nt: TGTGCCAGCAGCATGGGGACAGGGGGGGATCAGCCCCAGCATTTT
v_call: TRBV11-2
d_call: TRBD1
clone_size: -
j_call: TRBJ1-5

cdr3_aa: CASSSDWVNTEAFF
cdr3_nt: TGTGCCAGCAGCTCCGACTGGGTGAACACTGAAGCTTTCTTT
v_call: TRBV5-8
d_call: -
clone_size: -
j_call: TRBJ1-1

cdr3_aa: CASSVATARGGPDTQYF
cdr3_nt: TGTGCCAGCAGCGTAGCTACGGCGCGGGGGGGCCCAGATACGCAGTATTTT
v_call: TRBV9
d_call: TRBD2
clone_size: -
j_call: TRBJ2-3

cdr3_aa: CASSVGEGRDEKLFF
cdr3_nt: TGTGCCAGCAGCGTGGGGGAGGGCCGAGATGAAAAACTGTTTTTT
v_call: TRBV9
d_call: -
clone_size: -
j_call: TRBJ1-4

cdr3_aa: CATSLAGTSYEQYF
cdr3_nt: TGTGCCACCTCTCTAGCGGGGACCTCCTACGAGCAGTACTTC
v_call: TRBV27
d_call: TRBD2
clone_size: -
j_call: TRBJ2-7

cdr3_aa: CASNLLGADTEAFF
cdr3_nt: TGTGCCAGTAACCTCCTCGGGGCGGACACTGAAGCTTTCTTT
v_call: TRBV6-6
d_call: -
clone_size: -
j_call: TRBJ1-1

cdr3_aa: CASSDDTRGVYNEQFF
cdr3_nt: TGTGCCAGCAGCGACGACACTCGGGGGGTCTACAATGAGCAGTTCTTC
v_call: TRBV9
d_call: TRBD2
clone_size: once
j_call: TRBJ2-1

cdr3_aa: CASSGVELFSAHQETQYF
cdr3_nt: TGTGCCAGCAGTGGGGTAGAATTATTCTCGGCACACCAAGAGACCCAGTACTTC
v_call: TRBV2
d_call: -
clone_size: -
j_call: TRBJ2-5

cdr3_aa: CAISEGGGLSYEQYF
cdr3_nt: TGTGCCATCAGTGAAGGCGGGGGCCTCTCCTACGAGCAGTACTTC
v_call: TRBV10-3
d_call: -
clone_size: -
j_call: TRBJ2-7

cdr3_aa: CASRFGVYTEAFF
cdr3_nt: TGTGCCAGCAGATTTGGGGTATACACTGAAGCTTTCTTT
v_call: TRBV2
d_call: -
clone_size: -
j_call: TRBJ1-1

cdr3_aa: CASTPGIMNTEAFF
cdr3_nt: TGTGCCAGCACCCCGGGGATTATGAACACTGAAGCTTTCTTT
v_call: TRBV27
d_call: -
clone_size: -
j_call: TRBJ1-1

cdr3_aa: CASSPLQGVTYNSPLHF
cdr3_nt: TGTGCCAGCAGCCCACTCCAGGGTGTCACCTATAATTCACCCCTCCACTTT
v_call: TRBV27
d_call: -
clone_size: -
j_call: TRBJ1-6